This TCR beta chain emerged from a study of blood T cell repertoires in COVID-19. This table comes from immunoSEQ multiplex PCR, and its TCRdb copy is limited to in-frame clones, with some not included. The sample holds about 290,000 clones, 85% seen once. The CDR3 is made up of 14 amino acids. The V gene end was trimmed by 6 bases and the J gene end by 4 bases; junction bases not matched to a gene: 5. CDR1 is MNHEY and CDR2 is SVGAGI in the germline V gene. Material for sequencing was peripheral blood. The receptor's source is a woman aged 50 to 65 with active or convalescent COVID-19. V gene TRBV6-5 combines with J gene TRBJ2-1, with 8 bases matching TRBD2. The CDR3 bases are TGTGCCAGCAGCCCGACTAGCGAGTACAATGAGCAGTTCTTC. Its protein is CASSPTSEYNEQFF.